These 30 T cell receptor beta chains were sequenced from one sample in a study of blood T cell repertoires in COVID-19. Produced via immunoSEQ multiplex PCR; TCRdb's table is partial and in-frame only. The table lists some 150,000 clones, around 92% of them singletons. Sequenced sample: peripheral blood. The receptors derive from a man aged 60 to 75 with acute or convalescent COVID-19.

The rearrangement uses TRBV5-1 and TRBJ2-1; 10 bases are a match to TRBD1. Per germline, CDR1 SGHRS and CDR2 YFSETQ. The trim removed 7 bases at V and 5 bases at J, leaving 9 bases unmatched. The CDR3 totals 15 residues. CDR3 sequence: CASRTGGSGDNEQFF. The CDR3 nucleotides read TGCGCCAGCCGGACAGGGGGTTCCGGGGACAATGAGCAGTTCTTC.

This sequence joins TRBV19 and TRBJ1-2; 8 bases match TRBD1. Trimming took 8 bases from V and 6 from J; bases not matched to a gene: 5. Germline V gene lookup returns CDR1 LNHDA and CDR2 SQIVND (reference sequence). The CDR3 is 12 amino acids. The CDR3 sequence is CASHDRGDGYTF. The CDR3 bases are TGTGCCAGTCACGACAGGGGAGATGGCTACACCTTC.

This chain uses TRBV5-1 with TRBJ1-1; D is unresolved. The ends were cut back, 0 bases at V and 3 bases at J, with 12 bases in the middle. Germline loops: CDR1 SGHRS, CDR2 YFSETQ. The CDR3 spans 15 residues. The CDR3 here is CASSLGSGWDTEAFF. The DNA for the CDR3 is TGCGCCAGCAGCTTGGGGTCGGGTTGGGACACTGAAGCTTTCTTT.

The J gene is TRBJ1-4, the V gene TRBV4-2, with D hard to call. Germline V gene data show CDR1 as LGHNA and CDR2 as YNFKEQ. The V end was cut by 1 base, the J end by 7 bases, with 4 bases between. The CDR3 extends over 12 amino acids. The CDR3 sequence is CASSQVGEKLFF. The CDR3 region has the DNA TGTGCCAGCAGCCAAGTCGGTGAAAAACTGTTTTTT.

The chain is built from TRBV3-1 (or the pseudogene TRBV3-2) and TRBJ2-2; 15 bases map to TRBD2. CDR1 is LGHDT, CDR2 YNNKEL, per germline (reference sequence). V dropped 4 bases and J dropped 5; count of bases not matched to a gene: 14. This CDR3 is built from 20 residues. The CDR3 region has the DNA TGTGCCAGCAGCCCCGACCCAGCCGGGACTAGCGGGGGGTTAACCGGGGAGCTGTTTTTT. Protein product: CASSPDPAGTSGGLTGELFF.

This chain joins TRBV2 and TRBJ1-5; tentative D call: TRBD1 (5 bases). Deletions cut 5 bases from V and 0 bases from J, with 11 bases between. CDR3 size: 15 residues. Germline V gene data show CDR1 as SNHLY and CDR2 as FYNNEI. CDR3 region: CASSQDKSSNQPQHF. In DNA, the CDR3 is TGTGCCAGCAGTCAGGACAAGTCTAGCAATCAGCCCCAGCATTTT.

In its sample, this clone was seen a few times. This chain joins TRBV7-2 and TRBJ1-5; D ambiguous. V lost 5 bases and J 9 bases, leaving 11 bases between the germline ends. This CDR3 region has 12 residues. Germline CDR1 and CDR2: SGHTA and FQGNSA. CDR3 sequence: CASSPSFGPQHF. The CDR3 DNA reads as TGTGCCAGCAGCCCTAGCTTTGGGCCCCAGCATTTT.

This chain joins TRBV2 and TRBJ2-5, with 9 bases identical to TRBD2. Trimming at V came to 7 bases and at J to 4 bases, leaving 7 bases not matched to a gene. Germline V lookup: CDR1 SNHLY, CDR2 FYNNEI. CDR3 length: 14 residues. The DNA for the CDR3 is TGTGCCAGCAACGGCGGGGGGGCCCGAGAGACCCAGTACTTC. This translates into CASNGGGARETQYF.

The genes are TRBV18 and TRBJ2-3; D is ambiguous. CDR3 length: 15 residues. V was trimmed by 2 bases and J by 0 bases, leaving 9 bases between them. Germline CDR1 and CDR2: KGHSH and LQKENI. CDR3 sequence reads: CASSPEPSSTDTQYF. The DNA for the CDR3 is TGTGCCAGCTCACCAGAGCCCTCAAGCACAGATACGCAGTATTTT. Full variable domain (outside the CDR3, taken from reference TRBV18 and TRBJ2-3): NAGVMQNPRHLVRRRGQEARLRCSPMKGHSHVYWYRQLPEEGLKFMVYLQKENIIDESGMPKERFSAEFPKEGPSILRIQQVVRGDSAAYFCASSPEPSSTDTQYFGPGTRLTVL.

The count of this clone is one. This chain connects TRBV5-1 to TRBJ1-2; 7 nucleotides line up with TRBD1. J gave up 4 bases and V 4 bases, and 10 bases lay outside the gene matches. This CDR3 contains 15 residues. Per germline, CDR1 SGHRS and CDR2 YFSETQ. CDR3 nucleotide sequence: TGCGCCAGCAGCCAAGACAGGGATCGAGGCTATGGCTACACCTTC. It translates to CASSQDRDRGYGYTF.

The chain is built from TRBV27 and TRBJ1-2; 11 positions agree with TRBD1. The CDR3 contains 15 residues. V was pared by 4 bases and J by 8 bases, with 9 bases of the junction left unmatched. Germline V lookup: CDR1 MNHEY, CDR2 SMNVEV (reference sequence). In DNA, the CDR3 is TGTGCCAGCAGTTCGGCTCGGACAGGGGGCTTAGGCTACACCTTC. This codes for CASSSARTGGLGYTF.

The gene calls are TRBV7-8 and TRBJ2-1, with TRBD2 as a possible D gene (7 bases). The V and J ends lost 1 base and 3 bases respectively, with 13 bases between them. The V gene's germline CDR1 is SGHVS and CDR2 FQNEAQ. The CDR3 spans 16 residues. CDR3 nucleotide sequence: TGTGCCAGCAGCTTAGATCGCGGGGGCTACTACAATGAGCAGTTCTTC. Translating it yields CASSLDRGGYYNEQFF.

This clone was observed a handful of times. Other nucleotide sequences from this sample produce the same CDR3. The rearrangement links TRBV7-3 to TRBJ1-1, with D perhaps matching TRBD1 (6 bases). From germline, CDR1 is SGHTA and CDR2 FQGTGA. The CDR3 runs to 13 residues. Trimming left V 5 bases short and J 1 base short, with 8 bases between. CDR3 region: CASSRGKNTEAFF. CDR3 coding DNA: TGTGCCAGCAGCAGGGGGAAGAACACTGAAGCTTTCTTT.

The chain has TRBV11-2 and TRBJ2-2, with 9 bases lining up with TRBD2. The V gene's germline CDR1 is SGHAT and CDR2 FQNNGV. The CDR3 is 16 amino acids. J was trimmed by 4 bases and V by 2 bases; bases with no gene match: 5. CDR3 sequence reads: CASSLNVAGATGELFF. The CDR3 coding sequence is TGTGCCAGCAGCTTAAACGTAGCGGGGGCCACCGGGGAGCTGTTTTTT.

The gene calls are TRBV30 and TRBJ1-2; the D is unclear. Germline CDR1 reads GTSNPN; CDR2 reads SVGIG (reference sequence). The CDR3 is 12 amino acids. The germline V and J ends were trimmed by 1 base and 3 bases, with 6 bases remaining between them. The CDR3 reads CAWSAYYYGYTF. The CDR3, as DNA: TGTGCCTGGAGTGCTTACTACTATGGCTACACCTTC. The whole variable domain, remainder taken from reference TRBV30 and TRBJ1-2, is SQTIHQWPATLVQPVGSPLSLECTVEGTSNPNLYWYRQAAGRGLQLLFYSVGIGQISSEVPQNLSASRPQDRQFILSSKKLLLSDSGFYLCAWSAYYYGYTFGSGTRLTVV.

This clone was recorded a few times. CDR3 sequence reads: CASSLRGLDGYTF. The CDR3 nucleotides read TGTGCCAGCAGCCTACGAGGGCTCGATGGCTACACCTTC. The J gene is TRBJ1-2, the V gene TRBV7-3; D not resolved. Between the trimmed V and J ends, which lost 5 bases and 6 bases, there was a span of 13 bases. CDR1 and CDR2 from the germline V gene are SGHTA and FQGTGA. The CDR3 is made up of 13 amino acids.

This clone was picked up a small number of times. This chain connects TRBV20-1 to TRBJ1-2; no firm D call. The V gene lost 5 bases and the J gene lost 5 bases, with 9 bases spanning the gap. CDR1 is DFQATT, CDR2 SNEGSKA, per germline (reference sequence). The CDR3 runs 11 residues. CDR3 DNA sequence: TGCAGTGCTCAAAACCAGTATGGCTACACCTTC. Protein product: CSAQNQYGYTF.

This chain connects TRBV9 to TRBJ2-5; 9 positions match TRBD2. Germline assignment: CDR1 SGDLS and CDR2 YYNGEE. The CDR3 spans 17 residues. Losses at the gene ends were 0 bases for V and 3 bases for J; bases not matched to a gene: 9. Written as DNA, the CDR3 is TGTGCCAGCAGCGTAGAAGGGGGGCTAGCGGGGAAAGAGACCCAGTACTTC. It yields the protein CASSVEGGLAGKETQYF.

V and J are TRBV6-1 and TRBJ2-5; TRBD1 agrees at 7 bases. CDR3 length: 14 amino acids. Germline-derived CDR1 and CDR2 are MNHNS and SASEGT. V trimming: 1 base; J trimming: 5 bases; junction bases outside the gene matches: 4. CDR3 DNA sequence: TGTGCCAGCAGTGAAGGACAGGGTCCGGAGACCCAGTACTTC. Translated, it gives CASSEGQGPETQYF.

Many counts were recorded for this clone. The chain employs TRBV6-1 and TRBJ2-7; D is unresolved. Germline V gene sequence: CDR1 MNHNS, CDR2 SASEGT. This CDR3 has 14 residues. Trimming cost V 2 bases and J 7 bases, with 15 bases left between them. The DNA of the CDR3 is TGTGCCAGCAGTGAATCTTGGGCCCCTCGGGAGCAGTACTTC. The encoded protein is CASSESWAPREQYF.

V usage is TRBV27 and J usage is TRBJ2-1, with D perhaps TRBD2 (6 bases). Germline CDR1 is MNHEY and CDR2 is SMNVEV (reference sequence). V was cut by 4 bases and J by 6 bases, with 16 bases left in between. The CDR3 is 15 residues long. As DNA, the CDR3 is TGTGCCAGCAGTTCTCTTAGTTTGGGGGGCAATGAGCAGTTCTTC. It specifies CASSSLSLGGNEQFF.

This clone was recorded a few times. The rearrangement joins TRBV19 to TRBJ1-1, with D possibly matching TRBD1 (5 bases). The CDR3 is 15 amino acids. Between the trimmed V and J ends, which lost 4 bases and 6 bases, there was a span of 18 bases. Germline V lookup: CDR1 LNHDA, CDR2 SQIVND (reference sequence). CDR3 sequence: CASSNPNRRGAEAFF. CDR3 DNA sequence: TGTGCCAGTAGTAACCCCAATCGGAGGGGCGCTGAAGCTTTCTTT. The whole variable domain, filled in from reference TRBV19 and TRBJ1-1, reads DGGITQSPKYLFRKEGQNVTLSCEQNLNHDAMYWYRQDPGQGLRLIYYSQIVNDFQKGDIAEGYSVSREKKESFPLTVTSAQKNPTAFYLCASSNPNRRGAEAFFGQGTRLTVV.

This sequence joins TRBV2 and TRBJ1-2, with a tentative D call TRBD1 (5 bases). This CDR3 contains 14 residues. V lost 2 bases and J lost 3, with 10 bases in between. The germline V gene has CDR1 SNHLY and CDR2 FYNNEI. DNA for the CDR3: TGTGCCAGCAGTGAATCCGGGGGTTACTATGGCTACACCTTC. Translated: CASSESGGYYGYTF.

This clone has only a few counts. The sample has other DNA sequences that encode this CDR3 too. The chain uses TRBV6-5 and TRBJ1-2; a possible D gene is TRBD1 (6 bases). The germline V gene encodes CDR1 MNHEY and CDR2 SVGAGI. Trimming left V 6 bases short and J 7 bases short, with 6 bases between. The CDR3 sequence is 10 residues long. As DNA, the CDR3 is TGTGCCAGCAGCAGGGGTGGCTACACCTTC. Translating it yields CASSRGGYTF.

V usage is TRBV4-1 and J usage is TRBJ2-7; TRBD1 matches 8 bases. The germline gives CDR1 MGHRA, CDR2 YSYEKL. The CDR3 runs to 19 residues. Losses at the gene ends were 3 bases for V and 0 bases for J; bases not matched to a gene: 16. CDR3 sequence (DNA): TGCGCCAGCAGCCATCTATCCCCTTCAGACAGGGGACCCTCCTACGAGCAGTACTTC. Protein: CASSHLSPSDRGPSYEQYF.

This clone is a singleton in its sample. This chain links TRBV18 with TRBJ2-2; 7 bases are shared with TRBD1. In germline, CDR1 is KGHSH, CDR2 LQKENI. V gave up 8 bases and J gave up 3 bases; unmatched junction bases: 6. The CDR3 has 14 residues. CDR3 sequence: CASNRQGDTGELFF. The CDR3 region has the DNA TGTGCCAGCAACCGACAGGGTGACACCGGGGAGCTGTTTTTT.

Here the CDR3 DNA reads TGTGCCAGCAGTTACTGGGGAGGTAATGAAGCTTTCTTT. Translated: CASSYWGGNEAFF. The chain joins TRBV6-5 to TRBJ1-1; no clear D. The V gene lost 1 base and the J gene lost 7 bases, with 10 bases spanning the gap. Germline-derived CDR1 and CDR2 are MNHEY and SVGAGI. There are 13 residues in the CDR3.

The J gene is TRBJ2-5, the V gene TRBV5-4; 8 nucleotides match TRBD2. CDR1 and CDR2 from the germline V gene are SGHNT and YYREEE (reference sequence). V lost 5 bases and J lost 6; bases outside the gene matches: 15. The CDR3 runs 16 residues. CDR3 amino acids: CASSPFSRGGSKTQYF. The DNA of the CDR3 is TGTGCCAGCAGTCCCTTCTCCCGGGGGGGCTCGAAGACCCAGTACTTC.

V gene TRBV2 combines with J gene TRBJ2-7; D call uncertain. V was cut by 6 bases and J by 4 bases, with 10 bases left in between. CDR3 length: 12 amino acids. CDR1 and CDR2 (germline): SNHLY, FYNNEI. The CDR3 protein is CASRSDAYEQYF. Written as DNA, the CDR3 is TGTGCCAGCAGGAGCGACGCGTACGAGCAGTACTTC.

This chain joins TRBV6-1 and TRBJ1-5; no reliable D call. CDR3 size: 16 residues. V lost 2 bases, J lost 0 bases, and 11 bases lay in between. From germline, CDR1 is MNHNS and CDR2 SASEGT. The DNA for the CDR3 is TGTGCCAGCAGTGAACAGACAATTAATAGCAATCAGCCCCAGCATTTT. It yields the protein CASSEQTINSNQPQHF.